These 19 T cell receptor beta chains were sequenced from one sample in a study of human T cells and chemical hapten exposure (dated by TCRdb to 2020 to 2022). The library came from RACE. Instrument on record: NextSeq 500. TCRdb redid the processing of the public reads, applying fastp at Q25 and MiXCR, and retained in-frame beta chains. A single entry per CDR3 protein holds the most common genes and DNA from its merged rows. A total of 74,000 or so distinct CDR3 sequences appear in this sample, 10% of them only once. Approximately 1.4% of the sample goes to the ten largest clones. The label giving this sample's time point can be read as: patch test 1, 2 weeks after DPC sensitization. Per the publication, the treatment or condition label means: therapeutic diphenylcyclopropenone sensitization with weekly scalp DPC. This sample comprised whole blood, obtained in connection with sensitization to the hapten diphenylcyclopropenone (DPC). The receptor source for this set is a woman in her forties or fifties with alopecia areata. Some clones in this sample may be carry-over from other donors' samples.

This rearrangement joins TRBV12-3 or TRBV12-4 to TRBJ2-3, with 7 bases aligning to TRBD2. The V gene end was trimmed by 4 bases and the J gene end by 5 bases; junction bases not matched to a gene: 15. The CDR3 totals 17 residues. The CDR3 spells CASSSTQRREREDTQYF. In nucleotides, the CDR3 is TGTGCCAGCAGTTCAACCCAAAGGCGGGAGAGGGAAGATACGCAGTATTTT.

The J gene is TRBJ2-1, the V gene TRBV21-1; TRBD2 is taken as the D call from the table, unchecked against the DNA. TRBV21-1 is listed as a pseudogene. There are 18 residues in the CDR3. For the CDR3, the DNA is TGTGCCAGCAGCAAAGTACCCCTAGGCGGGAGGGAAGGCAATGAGCAGTTCTTC. This gives the protein CASSKVPLGGREGNEQFF.

Only a few counts were recorded for this clonotype. The chain joins TRBV29-1 to TRBJ1-2; D not certain. V was pared by 7 bases and J by 2 bases, with 14 bases between. In germline, CDR1 is SQVTM, CDR2 ANQGSEA. The CDR3 runs 13 residues. The CDR3 region is CSAYLDTNYGYTF. The CDR3 nucleotides are TGCAGCGCCTACCTCGACACGAACTATGGCTACACCTTC.

This clonotype was recorded a few times. The chain uses TRBV12-3 or TRBV12-4 and TRBJ2-1; D is possibly TRBD1 (5 bases). Trimming removed 2 bases at V and 2 bases at J, with 10 bases between. This CDR3 has 15 amino acids. This CDR3 is CASSLMAGPYNEQFF. The CDR3 DNA is TGTGCCAGCAGTTTAATGGCAGGGCCCTACAATGAGCAGTTCTTC.

The chain uses TRBV11-2 and TRBJ2-7; D unclear. The V gene lost 2 bases and the J gene lost 1 base, with 9 bases spanning the gap. Germline V lookup: CDR1 SGHAT, CDR2 FQNNGV. The CDR3 has 14 amino acids. The CDR3 bases are TGTGCCAGCAGCTTACAGCAGCAATCCTACGAGCAGTACTTC. Encoded protein: CASSLQQQSYEQYF.

In its sample, this clonotype was seen a few times. This chain uses TRBV7-6 with TRBJ2-5; D is uncertain. The CDR3 runs to 12 residues. Germline assignment: CDR1 SGHVS and CDR2 FNYEAQ. The ends were cut back, 5 bases at V and 5 bases at J, with 9 bases in the middle. The chain's CDR3 is CASSGRVETQYF. The CDR3 DNA is TGTGCCAGCAGCGGCCGAGTGGAGACCCAGTACTTC.

The chain couples TRBV20-1 to TRBJ2-1; 8 nucleotides align to TRBD2. V dropped 2 bases and J dropped 6; count of bases not matched to a gene: 6. The CDR3 totals 14 residues. CDR1 is DFQATT and CDR2 is SNEGSKA in the germline V gene (reference sequence). The CDR3 nucleotides are TGCAGTGCTAGACTAAGGGGGACTAGCAATGAGCAGTTCTTC. Translated: CSARLRGTSNEQFF.

This clonotype was recorded a few times. The rearrangement uses TRBV10-3 and TRBJ1-2, with 7 bases lining up with TRBD1. The CDR3 length is 13 residues. V was pared by 6 bases and J by 8 bases, with 9 bases of the junction left unmatched. CDR1 and CDR2 from the germline V gene are ENHRY and SYGVKD. The CDR3 coding sequence is TGTGCCATCAGCTCGACAGGGCAAAGCGGCTACACCTTC. It codes for CAISSTGQSGYTF.

This clonotype was seen a few times. CDR3 sequence reads: CASKMGQADYGYTF. The CDR3 DNA reads as TGCGCCAGCAAGATGGGACAGGCGGACTATGGCTACACCTTC. The J gene is TRBJ1-2, the V gene TRBV5-1; TRBD1 agrees at 8 bases. CDR1 is SGHRS, CDR2 YFSETQ, per germline. V shed 6 bases, J shed 3 bases, and the junction held 7 bases outside the gene matches. The CDR3 spans 14 residues. The full variable domain, completed using reference TRBV5-1 and TRBJ1-2, is KAGVTQTPRYLIKTRGQQVTLSCSPISGHRSVSWYQQTPGQGLQFLFEYFSETQRNKGNFPGRFSGRQFSNSRSEMNVSTLELGDSALYLCASKMGQADYGYTFGSGTRLTVV.

V is TRBV20-1 and J is TRBJ2-3; 7 bases match TRBD2. The V gene end was trimmed by 3 bases and the J gene end by 3 bases; junction bases not matched to a gene: 9. The length of the CDR3 is 15 residues. Germline CDR1 and CDR2: DFQATT and SNEGSKA (reference sequence). The CDR3 bases are TGCAGTGCTAGGGGGCTGCGGGAGATTACAGATACGCAGTATTTT. Protein sequence: CSARGLREITDTQYF.

This clonotype was counted at least ten times. The chain employs TRBV5-1 and TRBJ1-1, with D possibly being TRBD1 (6 bases). The CDR3 is made up of 13 amino acids. The V gene lost 5 bases and the J gene lost 1 base, with 9 bases spanning the gap. CDR1 SGHRS and CDR2 YFSETQ come from the germline V gene. The CDR3 protein is CASRGAGNTEAFF. CDR3 nucleotide sequence: TGCGCCAGCAGGGGGGCGGGGAACACTGAAGCTTTCTTT.

This clonotype was detected a few times. This chain links TRBV19 with TRBJ1-5; a weak D match, TRBD1 (6 bases). Trimming left V 5 bases short and J 4 bases short, with 21 bases between. This CDR3 spans 17 amino acids. CDR1 is LNHDA and CDR2 is SQIVND in the germline V gene (reference sequence). The CDR3 protein is CASSRRTGQEGNQPQHF. DNA for the CDR3: TGTGCCAGTAGTCGCCGAACAGGGCAAGAAGGGAATCAGCCCCAGCATTTT.

The genes are TRBV19 and TRBJ1-4; maybe TRBD1 (6 bases). This CDR3 contains 15 residues. CDR1 is LNHDA and CDR2 is SQIVND in the germline V gene (reference sequence). Trimming took off 5 bases at V and 4 bases at J, with 14 bases between the two ends. CDR3 nucleotides: TGTGCCAGTAGTGCCCAGGGGTTGGATAATGAAAAACTGTTTTTT. Translation gives CASSAQGLDNEKLFF.

This clonotype was counted ten times or more. This chain uses TRBV6-6 with TRBJ1-5; TRBD1 might be the D (5 bases). The CDR3 contains 17 residues. Germline lookup yields CDR1 MNHNY and CDR2 SVGAGI (reference sequence). V lost 7 bases and J 6 bases, leaving 25 bases between the germline ends. The CDR3 spells CASTEDTPGQGGQPQHF. In DNA, the CDR3 is TGTGCCAGCACCGAGGATACACCGGGGCAAGGAGGTCAGCCCCAGCATTTT.

This clonotype was detected many times. Here the CDR3 reads CASSLEDRGTEAFF. The DNA of the CDR3 is TGTGCCAGCAGCTTAGAGGACAGGGGCACTGAAGCTTTCTTT. The J gene is TRBJ1-1, the V gene TRBV11-3; 9 bases fit TRBD1. The CDR3 runs to 14 residues. CDR1 is SGHNT, CDR2 YENEEA, per germline. V trimming: 0 bases; J trimming: 4 bases; junction bases outside the gene matches: 0.

The CDR3 DNA sequence: TGCAGTGCGCCTATTGGGACTAGGGTCACAGATACGCAGTATTTT. Protein product: CSAPIGTRVTDTQYF. This sequence joins TRBV20-1 and TRBJ2-3; TRBD2 agrees at 8 bases. The ends lost 6 bases at V and 2 bases at J; junction bases unmatched: 10. From germline, CDR1 is DFQATT and CDR2 SNEGSKA (reference sequence). This CDR3 spans 15 amino acids.

V is TRBV12-5 and J is TRBJ2-1; TRBD2 agrees at 10 bases. Trimming took 4 bases from V and 4 from J; bases not matched to a gene: 28. Germline V CDR1 and CDR2: LGHNT, FRNRAP. This CDR3 contains 23 residues. Written as DNA, the CDR3 is TGTGCTAGTGGTTCCCGGACAGGGTTAGGCCTGAGGCTAGCGGGAGATAGGTACAATGAGCAGTTCTTC. It yields the protein CASGSRTGLGLRLAGDRYNEQFF.

This clonotype was counted a few times. V usage is TRBV27 and J usage is TRBJ1-1; D is unclear. The germline V gene has CDR1 MNHEY and CDR2 SMNVEV (reference sequence). The CDR3 has 13 residues. The ends were cut back, 4 bases at V and 0 bases at J, with 6 bases in the middle. For the CDR3, the DNA is TGTGCCAGCAGTTACAAGGTGAACACTGAAGCTTTCTTT. It specifies CASSYKVNTEAFF.

The count of this clonotype is one. At one end, the junction sequence differs from germline, possibly due to a read error. V and J are TRBV28 and TRBJ2-7, with D possibly TRBD2 on 6 matching bases. Germline CDR1 MDHEN, CDR2 SYDVKM. The CDR3 loop spans 11 amino acids. The CDR3 coding sequence is TGTGCCAGCAGCTCCGGGACTGGAAGAATCTTC. Amino acid sequence: CASSSGTGRIF.